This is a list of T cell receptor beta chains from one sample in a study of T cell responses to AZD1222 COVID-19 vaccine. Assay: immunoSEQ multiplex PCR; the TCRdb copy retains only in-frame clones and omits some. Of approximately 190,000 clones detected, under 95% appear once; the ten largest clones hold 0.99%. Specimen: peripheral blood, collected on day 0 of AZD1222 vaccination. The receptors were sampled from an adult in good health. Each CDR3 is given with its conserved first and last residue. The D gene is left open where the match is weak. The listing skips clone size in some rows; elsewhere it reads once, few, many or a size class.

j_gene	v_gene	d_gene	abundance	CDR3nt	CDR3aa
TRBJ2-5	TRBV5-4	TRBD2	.	TGTGCCAGCCAGCGGGGAGTGCAAGAGACCCAGTACTTC	CASQRGVQETQYF
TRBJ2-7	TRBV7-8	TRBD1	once	TGTGCCAGCAGCCCGAGGGACAGGTCCTTCTACGAGCAGTACTTC	CASSPRDRSFYEQYF
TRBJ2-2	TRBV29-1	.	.	TGCAGCGTTGACAGTCATAACACCGGGGAGCTGTTTTTT	CSVDSHNTGELFF
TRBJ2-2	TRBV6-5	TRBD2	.	TGTGCCAGCACTCTAGCGGGAGCGAACACCGGGGAGCTGTTTTTT	CASTLAGANTGELFF
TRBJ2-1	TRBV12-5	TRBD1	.	TGTGCTAGTGGTTTGGTCCTTGGGACAGGGGGGTATGAGCAGTTCTTC	CASGLVLGTGGYEQFF
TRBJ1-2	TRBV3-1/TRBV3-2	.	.	TGTGCCAGCAGCCAAGTTCCCCGATTAAGCCCCGATGGCTACACCTTC	CASSQVPRLSPDGYTF
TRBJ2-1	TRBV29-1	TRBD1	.	TGCAGCGCCACGGGACAGGGGACTTACAATGAGCAGTTCTTC	CSATGQGTYNEQFF
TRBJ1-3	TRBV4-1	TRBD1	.	TGCGCCAGCAGCCAAGAACAGGGGGTGCTAAACACCATATATTTT	CASSQEQGVLNTIYF
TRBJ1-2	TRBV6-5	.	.	TGTGCCAGCAAAACGGGGGCGCGAAACTATGGCTACACCTTC	CASKTGARNYGYTF
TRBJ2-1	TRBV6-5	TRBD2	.	TGTGCCAGCATTCTGATAGCGGGAGGCCCCAATGAGCAGTTCTTC	CASILIAGGPNEQFF
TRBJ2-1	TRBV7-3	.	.	TGTGCCAGCAGCCCCAACAACAATGAGCAGTTCTTC	CASSPNNNEQFF
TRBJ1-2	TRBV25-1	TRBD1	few	TGTGCCAGCATGGGTGTGGACAGGAGGGCGGGAGGCTATGGCTACACCTTC	CASMGVDRRAGGYGYTF
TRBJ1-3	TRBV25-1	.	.	TGTGCCAGCAGTGACGGGCTCCACTCTGGAAACACCATATATTTT	CASSDGLHSGNTIYF
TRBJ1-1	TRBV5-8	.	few	TGTGCCAGCAGCTTTGGCCCCAGGGTGATGAACACTGAAGCTTTCTTT	CASSFGPRVMNTEAFF
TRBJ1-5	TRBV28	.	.	TGTGCCAGCAGTTTGGGTGGTTGGGGGTTGAGCAATCAGCCCCAGCATTTT	CASSLGGWGLSNQPQHF
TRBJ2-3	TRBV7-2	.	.	TGTGCCAGCAGCTTAGGGTCCTTACCTAGCACAGATACGCAGTATTTT	CASSLGSLPSTDTQYF
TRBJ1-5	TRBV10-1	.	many	TGCGCCAGCCCAGAGCAAGGGAGCAATCAGCCCCAGCATTTT	CASPEQGSNQPQHF
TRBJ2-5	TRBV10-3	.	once	TGTGCCATCAGCGGCATCGAAGGCGAGACCCAGTACTTC	CAISGIEGETQYF
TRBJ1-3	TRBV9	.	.	TGTGCCAGCAGCGTAGCAGGGGCTGACGGAAACACCATATATTTT	CASSVAGADGNTIYF
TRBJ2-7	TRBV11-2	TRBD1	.	TGTGCCAGCTATTGGGGACAGAACTACGAGCAGTACTTC	CASYWGQNYEQYF
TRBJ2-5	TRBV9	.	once	TGTGCCAGCAGCGTAGAGAGGGGTTGGGAGACCCAGTACTTC	CASSVERGWETQYF